What follows are 18 T cell receptor beta chains derived from one specimen sequenced in a study of breast tumors, draining lymph nodes, adjacent tissues. The lymph nodes were axillary draining lymph nodes from breast cancer patients. Each CDR3 protein is one row after TCRdb ran MiXCR on the multiplex PCR reads. The sample has around 290,000 distinct CDR3 sequences; around 30% are singletons. Sequenced input: axillary lymph node tissue. The receptors were gathered from a female donor with breast cancer. Some clones in this sample may be carry-over from other donors' samples.

This clonotype was seen many times. The rearrangement joins TRBV6-5 to TRBJ1-6, with 8 bases identical to TRBD1. The CDR3 is 15 residues long. Per the germline V gene, CDR1 is MNHEY and CDR2 is SVGAGI. V trimming: 0 bases; J trimming: 7 bases; junction bases outside the gene matches: 2. The CDR3 loop is CASSYSTGANSPLHF. CDR3 DNA: TGTGCCAGCAGTTACTCGACAGGGGCGAATTCACCCCTCCACTTT.

To note about this clonotype: A single base separates this from a much larger clone, so it may be a read error. A read error is likely, as this CDR3 ends without the conserved phenylalanine or tryptophan. The chain uses TRBV12-3 or TRBV12-4 and TRBJ1-5, with 9 bases identical to TRBD1. This CDR3 comprises 15 residues. The V gene end was trimmed by 6 bases and the J gene end by 4 bases; junction bases not matched to a gene: 7. The CDR3 DNA follows: TGTGCCAGCAGCTTTACAGGGGGCCTAAATCAGCCCCAGCATTCT. Its protein product is CASSFTGGLNQPQHS.

This clonotype is a singleton in its sample. The chain links TRBV9 to TRBJ2-3; 8 bases match TRBD1. Per the germline V gene, CDR1 is SGDLS and CDR2 is YYNGEE. V trimming: 4 bases; J trimming: 4 bases; junction bases outside the gene matches: 8. CDR3 size: 15 residues. The chain's CDR3 is CASSNRDRWADTQYF. CDR3 in DNA: TGTGCCAGCAGCAACCGGGACAGGTGGGCAGATACGCAGTATTTT. Drawing the rest from reference TRBV9 and TRBJ2-3, the complete variable domain is DSGVTQTPKHLITATGQRVTLRCSPRSGDLSVYWYQQSLDQGLQFLIQYYNGEERAKGNILERFSAQQFPDLHSELNLSSLELGDSALYFCASSNRDRWADTQYFGPGTRLTVL.

This clonotype was observed once. This may arise from a read error, as a much more abundant clone is one base away. The CDR3 ends on some other residue instead of the conserved phenylalanine or tryptophan, so this is likely a read error. This chain connects TRBV19 to TRBJ1-5, with TRBD1 matching 9 bases. The V gene's germline CDR1 is LNHDA and CDR2 SQIVND (reference sequence). The ends lost 6 bases at V and 5 bases at J; junction bases unmatched: 11. The CDR3 is made up of 16 amino acids. DNA of the CDR3: TGTGCCAGTAGCCCGGTGGGACAGGGTCGGCATCAGCCCCAGCATTCT. Encoded protein: CASSPVGQGRHQPQHS.

Regarding this clonotype: This could be a read error, since a much larger clone is one nucleotide away. The chain recombines TRBV14 with TRBJ1-2; TRBD1 agrees at 8 bases. The CDR3 runs to 16 residues. The germline gives CDR1 SGHDN, CDR2 FVKESK. CDR3 protein: CASSQDPDRVSYAYTF. The CDR3 DNA follows: TGTGCCAGCAGCCAAGACCCGGACAGGGTCTCCTATGCCTACACCTTC.

This rearrangement joins TRBV12-3 or TRBV12-4 to TRBJ1-1, with TRBD1 as a possible D gene (5 bases). Trimming stripped 4 bases from V and 1 base from J, with 10 bases between. The CDR3 covers 14 residues. The CDR3 sequence is CASSSGVTNTEAFF. The CDR3 DNA sequence: TGTGCCAGCAGTTCGGGGGTCACGAACACTGAAGCTTTCTTT.

Notes on this clonotype: This could be a read error, since a much larger clone is one nucleotide away. J is TRBJ2-7 and V is TRBV5-6; 8 nucleotides align to TRBD1. CDR1 SGHDT and CDR2 YYEEEE come from the germline V gene. There are 12 residues in the CDR3. J lost 6 bases, V lost 5 bases, and 4 bases had no gene match. The CDR3 here is CASRADRAEQYF. CDR3 bases: TGTGCCAGCAGAGCGGACAGGGCCGAGCAGTACTTC.

There are a few counts of this clonotype. The rearrangement links TRBV14 to TRBJ1-3; D not certain. The length of the CDR3 is 15 residues. V lost 1 base, J lost 0 bases, and 7 bases lay in between. Germline-derived CDR1 and CDR2 are SGHDN and FVKESK. In nucleotides, the CDR3 is TGTGCCAGCAGCCAAGGGAGAAGCTCTGGAAACACCATATATTTT. Translation gives CASSQGRSSGNTIYF.

This clonotype was counted many times. The V call is TRBV10-3, the J call TRBJ1-3; 8 bases are shared with TRBD1. Germline lookup yields CDR1 ENHRY and CDR2 SYGVKD. This CDR3 spans 18 amino acids. Trimming took 3 bases from V and 0 from J; bases not matched to a gene: 10. In DNA, the CDR3 is TGTGCCATCAGTGAACGGTGGGGACAGGCCTTCTCTGGAAACACCATATATTTT. Amino acids: CAISERWGQAFSGNTIYF.

This clonotype was counted many times. The V gene is TRBV2, the J gene TRBJ1-2; 7 bases map to TRBD1. The CDR3 is 16 amino acids. V trimming: 8 bases; J trimming: 2 bases; junction bases outside the gene matches: 14. CDR1 is SNHLY, CDR2 FYNNEI, per germline. The CDR3 here is CASFLGTAGVNYGYTF. Written as DNA, the CDR3 is TGTGCCAGCTTTCTCGGGACAGCGGGCGTCAACTATGGCTACACCTTC.

This clonotype was observed a handful of times. A much larger clonotype is one base distant, so this may be a read error. V is TRBV20-1 and J is TRBJ2-3; possibly TRBD2 for D (5 bases). The CDR3 loop spans 14 amino acids. Germline V gene sequence: CDR1 DFQATT, CDR2 SNEGSKA (reference sequence). Trimming took off 3 bases at V and 8 bases at J, with 18 bases between the two ends. CDR3 sequence (DNA): TGCAGTGCTAGCGGGGTCAGGAGTAAAGGTACGCAGTATTTT. Protein sequence: CSASGVRSKGTQYF.

Regarding this clonotype: Given a much more abundant clone one base away, this may be a read error. This chain connects TRBV7-8 to TRBJ2-1; D gene ambiguous. The CDR3 length is 15 residues. Germline V gene data show CDR1 as SGHVS and CDR2 as FQNEAQ. The CDR3 DNA reads as TGTGCCAGCAGCTTAAGGGTACACCTTTACAATGAGCACTTCTTC. This gives the protein CASSLRVHLYNEHFF.

To note about this clonotype: Being one base from a much bigger clone, this may be a read error. The rearrangement links TRBV11-2 to TRBJ2-1, with D perhaps given as TRBD1 or TRBD2 (5 bases each). The CDR3 runs 16 residues. V was cut by 5 bases and J by 6 bases, with 20 bases left in between. Per germline, CDR1 SGHAT and CDR2 FQNNGV. The CDR3 reads CASSVQPGPGVNEQFF. DNA for the CDR3: TGTGCCAGCAGCGTTCAACCGGGACCGGGCGTCAATGAGCAGTTCTTC.

Of note for this clonotype: Given a much more abundant clone one base away, this may be a read error. The chain employs TRBV9 and TRBJ2-7; TRBD1 matches 7 bases. The V and J ends lost 4 bases and 3 bases, in that order; junction bases with no gene match: 7. Per germline, CDR1 SGDLS and CDR2 YYNGEE. The CDR3 is made up of 14 amino acids. The CDR3 sequence: CASSTLGTDYEQYF. DNA for the CDR3: TGTGCCAGCAGCACCCTCGGGACAGACTACGAGCAGTACTTC.

This clonotype was recorded many times. The V gene is TRBV20-1, the J gene TRBJ2-7; 8 bases are shared with TRBD2. The CDR3 sequence is 15 residues long. The germline V gene has CDR1 DFQATT and CDR2 SNEGSKA (reference sequence). The CDR3 sequence is CSRDGRAGSSYEQYF. The CDR3 DNA follows: TGCAGCCGGGACGGGAGGGCGGGGAGCTCCTACGAGCAGTACTTC.

Ten or more counts support this clonotype. The rearrangement joins TRBV10-3 to TRBJ1-6; TRBD1 matches 7 bases. Germline V gives CDR1 ENHRY, CDR2 SYGVKD. The CDR3 spans 14 residues. V dropped 6 bases and J dropped 4; count of bases not matched to a gene: 3. The CDR3 DNA is TGTGCCATCAGCATGGACAGGTATAATTCACCCCTCCACTTT. This translates into CAISMDRYNSPLHF.

The V and J genes are TRBV4-1 and TRBJ2-6; 10 bases align to TRBD2. The J segment lost 3 bases and the V segment lost 3 bases, leaving 23 bases of the junction unmatched. The germline CDR1 and CDR2 sequences are MGHRA and YSYEKL. The CDR3 loop spans 23 amino acids. CDR3 nucleotides: TGCGCCAGCAGCCAGTCAAAAATCAGCATGAGGCTAGCGGGAGAAGGTGGGGCCAACGTCCTGACTTTC. Its translation is CASSQSKISMRLAGEGGANVLTF.

This clonotype was recorded at least ten times. This chain joins TRBV24-1 and TRBJ2-5; D remains unclear. V lost 1 base, J lost 5 bases, and 4 bases lay in between. This CDR3 spans 12 amino acids. Germline loops: CDR1 KGHDR, CDR2 SFDVKD. The CDR3 bases are TGTGCCACCAGTGATTTTAGGGAGACCCAGTACTTC. Protein: CATSDFRETQYF.